The 3 T cell receptor beta chains listed next were all sequenced from one sample in a study of blood T cell repertoires in COVID-19. Assay used: immunoSEQ multiplex PCR; TCRdb lists only in-frame clones, some missing. The repertoire holds a few hundred thousand clones, with about 90% as singletons. Sequencing was done on a sample of peripheral blood. These TCRs come from a man older than 75 with acute or convalescent COVID-19.

The rearrangement links TRBV7-3 to TRBJ1-1; D not certain. This CDR3 comprises 13 residues. From germline, CDR1 is SGHTA and CDR2 FQGTGA. V gave up 3 bases and J gave up 1 base, with 6 bases separating them. The CDR3 reads CASSFSENTEAFF. The CDR3 region has the DNA TGTGCCAGCAGCTTTAGTGAGAACACTGAAGCTTTCTTT.

The V and J genes are TRBV19 and TRBJ1-6; 8 nucleotides agree with TRBD1. V lost 4 bases, J lost 10 bases, and 6 bases stayed unmatched. The V gene's germline CDR1 is LNHDA and CDR2 SQIVND (reference sequence). There are 14 residues in the CDR3. DNA of the CDR3: TGTGCCAGTAGTACAGGGGGCGCAAGGTCACCCCTCCACTTT. This gives the protein CASSTGGARSPLHF.

The count of this clone is one. This chain connects TRBV9 to TRBJ1-1; D is possibly TRBD1 (6 bases). Germline CDR1 SGDLS, CDR2 YYNGEE. The CDR3 consists of 13 residues. Trimming took off 4 bases at V and 0 bases at J, with 7 bases between the two ends. The CDR3 DNA is TGTGCCAGCAGCAGACAGGTGAACACTGAAGCTTTCTTT. Translated, it gives CASSRQVNTEAFF.